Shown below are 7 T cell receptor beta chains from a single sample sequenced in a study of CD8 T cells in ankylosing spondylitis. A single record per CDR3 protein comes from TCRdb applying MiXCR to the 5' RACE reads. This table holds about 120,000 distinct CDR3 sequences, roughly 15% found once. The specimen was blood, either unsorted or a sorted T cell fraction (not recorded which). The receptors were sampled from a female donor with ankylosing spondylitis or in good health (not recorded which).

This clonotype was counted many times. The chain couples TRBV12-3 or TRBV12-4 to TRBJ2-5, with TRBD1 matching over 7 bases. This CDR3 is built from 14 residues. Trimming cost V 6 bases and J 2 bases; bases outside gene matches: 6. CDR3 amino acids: CASRDARGQETQYF. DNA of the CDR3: TGTGCCAGCAGGGATGCCAGGGGGCAAGAGACCCAGTACTTC.

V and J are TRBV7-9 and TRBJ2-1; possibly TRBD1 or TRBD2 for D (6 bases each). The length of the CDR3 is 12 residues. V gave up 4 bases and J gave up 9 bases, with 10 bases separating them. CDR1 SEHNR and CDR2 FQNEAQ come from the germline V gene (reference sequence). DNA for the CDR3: TGTGCCAGCAGCTACGGGGGCGTTGAGCAGTTCTTC. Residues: CASSYGGVEQFF.

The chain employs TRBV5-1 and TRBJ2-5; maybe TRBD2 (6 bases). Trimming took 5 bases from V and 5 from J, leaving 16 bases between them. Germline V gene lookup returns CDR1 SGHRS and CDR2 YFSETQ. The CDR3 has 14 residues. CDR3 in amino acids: CASSPGTPGETQYF. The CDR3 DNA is TGCGCCAGCAGTCCCGGGACTCCTGGGGAGACCCAGTACTTC.

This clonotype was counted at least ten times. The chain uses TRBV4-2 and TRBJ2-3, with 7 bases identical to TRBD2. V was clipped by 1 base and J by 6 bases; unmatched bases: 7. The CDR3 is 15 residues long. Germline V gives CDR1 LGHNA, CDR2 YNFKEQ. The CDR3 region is CASSQAGGAGDTQYF. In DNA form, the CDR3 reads TGTGCCAGCAGCCAAGCGGGAGGAGCGGGGGATACGCAGTATTTT.

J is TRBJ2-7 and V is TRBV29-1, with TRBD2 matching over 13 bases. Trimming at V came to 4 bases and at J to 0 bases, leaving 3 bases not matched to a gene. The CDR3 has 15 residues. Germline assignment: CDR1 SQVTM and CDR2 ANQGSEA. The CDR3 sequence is CSVVGLAGPSYEQYF. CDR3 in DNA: TGCAGCGTTGTGGGACTAGCGGGACCCTCCTACGAGCAGTACTTC.

CDR3 region: CASSPPWSISSGRLPQYF. In DNA form, the CDR3 reads TGTGCCAGCAGCCCCCCCTGGTCGATTTCTAGCGGGAGATTGCCCCAGTACTTC. The chain carries TRBV12-3 or TRBV12-4 and TRBJ2-5; 10 bases align to TRBD2. With 6 bases clipped from V and 9 bases from J, the junction kept 22 bases outside the gene matches. The CDR3 consists of 18 residues.

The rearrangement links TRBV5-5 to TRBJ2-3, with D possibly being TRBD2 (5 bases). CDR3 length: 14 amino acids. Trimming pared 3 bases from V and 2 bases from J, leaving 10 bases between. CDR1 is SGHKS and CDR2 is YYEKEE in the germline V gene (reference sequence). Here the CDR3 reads CASSWRTLTDTQYF. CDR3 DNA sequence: TGTGCCAGCAGCTGGAGGACCCTCACAGATACGCAGTATTTT. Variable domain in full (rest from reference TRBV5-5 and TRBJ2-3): DAGVTQSPTHLIKTRGQQVTLRCSPISGHKSVSWYQQVLGQGPQFIFQYYEKEERGRGNFPDRFSARQFPNYSSELNVNALLLGDSALYLCASSWRTLTDTQYFGPGTRLTVL.